This is a list of T cell receptor beta chains from one sample in a study of cytomegalovirus exposure and HLA in healthy donors. Libraries were prepared by immunoSEQ multiplex PCR; TCRdb keeps only in-frame clonotypes and omits some of them. The sample shows over 150,000 clones, approximately 86% of them seen only once. The specimen sequenced was PBMCs. The receptors were gathered from a woman between 18 and 30 years old in good health and CMV-seronegative. CDR3s include the opening cysteine and the closing phenylalanine or tryptophan. The D gene is left open where the match is weak. Clone size is given for some rows only: seen once, a few or many times, or a class if the clone is expanded.

d_call | cdr3_length | clone_size | j_call | v_call | cdr3_aa | cdr3_nt
- | 11 | - | TRBJ2-4 | TRBV12-2 | CASRFIPIQYF | TGTGCAAGTCGCTTCATTCCCATTCAGTACTTC
- | 16 | - | TRBJ1-2 | TRBV12-5 | CASGLVQAGGDYGYTF | TGTGCTAGTGGTTTGGTACAGGCCGGTGGAGACTATGGCTACACCTTC
- | 15 | - | TRBJ2-7 | TRBV4-3 | CASSQDLARNYEQYF | TGCGCCAGCAGCCAAGATTTGGCCAGAAACTACGAGCAGTACTTC
TRBD1 | 18 | - | TRBJ1-3 | TRBV19 | CATHTLYRGRYSGNTIYF | TGTGCCACCCATACCCTTTACAGGGGCCGCTACTCTGGAAACACCATATATTTT
- | 16 | - | TRBJ1-2 | TRBV4-1 | CASSQGASPGNYGYTF | TGCGCCAGCAGCCAAGGGGCGAGTCCGGGGAACTATGGCTACACCTTC
TRBD1 | 15 | - | TRBJ1-6 | TRBV29-1 | CSVEVPRGANSPLHF | TGCAGCGTTGAGGTTCCCAGGGGGGCGAATTCACCCCTCCACTTT
TRBD1 | 14 | - | TRBJ1-6 | TRBV10-2 | CASSESQQGAPLHF | TGCGCCAGCAGTGAGTCGCAACAGGGGGCTCCCCTCCACTTT
- | 13 | - | TRBJ1-5 | TRBV18 | CASSPVLDQPQHF | TGTGCCAGCTCACCCGTACTCGATCAGCCCCAGCATTTT
- | 14 | - | TRBJ1-1 | TRBV5-6 | CASRNQASNTEAFF | TGTGCCAGCAGGAATCAAGCCTCGAACACTGAAGCTTTCTTT
- | 16 | once | TRBJ1-4 | TRBV2 | CASMGGRGYPNEKLFF | TGTGCCAGCATGGGGGGGCGCGGGTATCCTAATGAAAAACTGTTTTTT
- | 15 | - | TRBJ2-7 | TRBV29-1 | CSVEDRVRGRYEQYF | TGCAGCGTTGAAGATCGGGTCAGGGGCCGCTACGAGCAGTACTTC
- | 13 | - | TRBJ2-3 | TRBV29-1 | CSVPGTYTDTQYF | TGCAGCGTGCCGGGGACTTACACAGATACGCAGTATTTT
TRBD1 | 15 | - | TRBJ1-1 | TRBV30 | CAWTGPGTAKGPAFF | TGTGCCTGGACGGGACCCGGGACAGCCAAAGGGCCAGCTTTCTTT
- | 12 | - | TRBJ1-2 | TRBV7-6 | CASSPGQFGYTF | TGTGCCAGCAGCCCTGGACAATTCGGCTACACCTTC
- | 12 | - | TRBJ2-1 | TRBV6-6 | CASRPTHHEQFF | TGTGCCAGCAGACCGACACACCATGAGCAGTTCTTC